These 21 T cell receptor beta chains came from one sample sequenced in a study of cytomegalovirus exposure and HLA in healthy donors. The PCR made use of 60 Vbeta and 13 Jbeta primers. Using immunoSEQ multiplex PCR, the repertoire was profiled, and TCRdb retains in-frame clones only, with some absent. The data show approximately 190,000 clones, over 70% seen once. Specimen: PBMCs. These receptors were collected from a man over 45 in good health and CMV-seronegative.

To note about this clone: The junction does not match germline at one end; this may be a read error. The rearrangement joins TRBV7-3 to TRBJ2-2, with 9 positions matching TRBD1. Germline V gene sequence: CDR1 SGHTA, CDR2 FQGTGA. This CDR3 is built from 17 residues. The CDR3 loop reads CSSSLGRQGERTGELFF. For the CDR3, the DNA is TGTTCCAGCAGCTTAGGCAGACAGGGGGAACGCACCGGGGAGCTGTTTTTT.

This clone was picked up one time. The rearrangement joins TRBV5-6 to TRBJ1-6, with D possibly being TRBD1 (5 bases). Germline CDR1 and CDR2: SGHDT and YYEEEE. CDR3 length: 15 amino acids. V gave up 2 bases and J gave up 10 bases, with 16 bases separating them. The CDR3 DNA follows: TGTGCCAGCAGCTTCTCAGCAGGGATGGTCTCACCCCTCCACTTT. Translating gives CASSFSAGMVSPLHF.

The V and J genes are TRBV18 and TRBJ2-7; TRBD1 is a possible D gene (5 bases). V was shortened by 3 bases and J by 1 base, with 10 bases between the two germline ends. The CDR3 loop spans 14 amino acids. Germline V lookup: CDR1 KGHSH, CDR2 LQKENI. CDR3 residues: CASSPRQSSYEQYF. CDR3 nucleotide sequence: TGTGCCAGCTCACCTCGACAGTCTTCCTACGAGCAGTACTTC.

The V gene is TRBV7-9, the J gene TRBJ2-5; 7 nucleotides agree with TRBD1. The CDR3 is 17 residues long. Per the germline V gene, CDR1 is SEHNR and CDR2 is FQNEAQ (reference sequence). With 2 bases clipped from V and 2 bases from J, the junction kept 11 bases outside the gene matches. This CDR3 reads CASSLPRRTGQQETQYF. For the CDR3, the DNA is TGTGCCAGCAGCTTACCCCGACGGACAGGCCAACAAGAGACCCAGTACTTC.

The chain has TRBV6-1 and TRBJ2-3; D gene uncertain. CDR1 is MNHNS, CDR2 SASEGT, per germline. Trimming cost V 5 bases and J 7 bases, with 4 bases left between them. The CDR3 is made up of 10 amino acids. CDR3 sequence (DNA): TGTGCCAGCAGTTCGTATACGCAGTATTTT. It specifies CASSSYTQYF.

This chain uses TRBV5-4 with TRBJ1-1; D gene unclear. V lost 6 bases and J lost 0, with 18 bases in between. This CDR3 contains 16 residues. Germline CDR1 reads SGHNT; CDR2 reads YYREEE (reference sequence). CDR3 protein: CASTLLRRGVNTEAFF. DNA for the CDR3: TGTGCCAGCACATTGCTGCGGCGGGGTGTGAACACTGAAGCTTTCTTT.

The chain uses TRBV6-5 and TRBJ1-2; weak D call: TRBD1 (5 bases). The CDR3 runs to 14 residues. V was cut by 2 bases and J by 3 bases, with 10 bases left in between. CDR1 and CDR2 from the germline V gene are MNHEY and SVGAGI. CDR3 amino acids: CASSYGGVDYGYTF. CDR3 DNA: TGTGCCAGCAGTTACGGAGGGGTTGACTATGGCTACACCTTC.

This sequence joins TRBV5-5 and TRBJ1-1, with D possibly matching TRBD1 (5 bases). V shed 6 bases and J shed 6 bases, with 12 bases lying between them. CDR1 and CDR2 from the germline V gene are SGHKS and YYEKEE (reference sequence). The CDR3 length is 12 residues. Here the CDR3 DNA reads TGTGCCAGCAACCACGGGGGGGCTGAAGCTTTCTTT. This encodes CASNHGGAEAFF.

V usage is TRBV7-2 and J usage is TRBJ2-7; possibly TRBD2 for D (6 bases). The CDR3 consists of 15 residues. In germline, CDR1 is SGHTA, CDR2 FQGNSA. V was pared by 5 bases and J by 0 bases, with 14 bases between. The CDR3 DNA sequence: TGTGCCAGCAGCCCGAGGAGGGACCGCTCCTACGAGCAGTACTTC. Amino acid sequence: CASSPRRDRSYEQYF.

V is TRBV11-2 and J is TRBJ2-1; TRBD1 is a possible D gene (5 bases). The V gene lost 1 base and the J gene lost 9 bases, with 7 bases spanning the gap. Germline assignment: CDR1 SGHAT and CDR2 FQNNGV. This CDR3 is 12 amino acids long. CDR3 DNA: TGTGCCAGCAGCTTAGCCCAGGGTGAGCAGTTCTTC. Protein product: CASSLAQGEQFF. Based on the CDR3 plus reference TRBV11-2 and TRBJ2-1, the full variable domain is EAGVAQSPRYKIIEKRQSVAFWCNPISGHATLYWYQQILGQGPKLLIQFQNNGVVDDSQLPKDRFSAERLKGVDSTLKIQPAKLEDSAVYLCASSLAQGEQFFGPGTRLTVL.

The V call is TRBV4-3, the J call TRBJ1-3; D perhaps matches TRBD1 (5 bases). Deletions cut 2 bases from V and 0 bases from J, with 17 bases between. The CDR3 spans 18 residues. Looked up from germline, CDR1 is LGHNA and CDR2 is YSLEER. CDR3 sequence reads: CASSQHSGGGFSGNTIYF. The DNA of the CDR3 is TGCGCCAGCAGCCAACATTCAGGCGGGGGATTCTCTGGAAACACCATATATTTT.

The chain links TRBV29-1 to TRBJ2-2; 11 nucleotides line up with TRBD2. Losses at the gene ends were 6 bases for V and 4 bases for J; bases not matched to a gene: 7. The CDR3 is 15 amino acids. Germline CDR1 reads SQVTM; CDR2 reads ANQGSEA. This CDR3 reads CSVELAGASTGELFF. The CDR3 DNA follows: TGCAGCGTAGAACTAGCGGGGGCCAGCACCGGGGAGCTGTTTTTT.

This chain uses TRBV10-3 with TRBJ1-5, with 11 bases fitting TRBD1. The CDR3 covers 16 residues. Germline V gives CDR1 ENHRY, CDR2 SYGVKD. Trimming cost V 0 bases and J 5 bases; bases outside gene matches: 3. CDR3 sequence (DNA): TGTGCCATCAGTGAGTCAGGGACAGGGGGTTATCAGCCCCAGCATTTT. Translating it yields CAISESGTGGYQPQHF.

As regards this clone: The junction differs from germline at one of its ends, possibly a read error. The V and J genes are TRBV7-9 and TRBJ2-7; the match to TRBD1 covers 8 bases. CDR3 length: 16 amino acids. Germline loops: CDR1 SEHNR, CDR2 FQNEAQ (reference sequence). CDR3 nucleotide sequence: TGTGCCAGCAGTTTAGGGGCGACAGGGGAAGACTACGAGCAGTACTTC. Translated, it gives CASSLGATGEDYEQYF.

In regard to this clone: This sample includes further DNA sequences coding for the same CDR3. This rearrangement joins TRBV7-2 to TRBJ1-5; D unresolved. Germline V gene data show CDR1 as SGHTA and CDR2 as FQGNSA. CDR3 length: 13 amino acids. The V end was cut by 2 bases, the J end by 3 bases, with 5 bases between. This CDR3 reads CASSLRDNQPQHF. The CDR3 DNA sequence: TGTGCCAGCAGCTTACGGGACAATCAGCCCCAGCATTTT.

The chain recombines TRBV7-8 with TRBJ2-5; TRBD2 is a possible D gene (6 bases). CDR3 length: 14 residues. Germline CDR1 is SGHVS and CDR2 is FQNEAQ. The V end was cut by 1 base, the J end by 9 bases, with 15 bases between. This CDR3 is CASSLVRGPPAQYF. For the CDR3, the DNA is TGTGCCAGCAGCTTAGTGCGGGGACCCCCGGCCCAGTACTTC.

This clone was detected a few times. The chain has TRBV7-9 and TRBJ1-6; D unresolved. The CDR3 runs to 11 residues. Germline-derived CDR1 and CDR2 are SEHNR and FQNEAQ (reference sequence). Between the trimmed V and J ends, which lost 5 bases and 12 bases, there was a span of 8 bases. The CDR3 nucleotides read TGTGCCAGCAGCCTCGGAGAACCCCTCCACTTT. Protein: CASSLGEPLHF.

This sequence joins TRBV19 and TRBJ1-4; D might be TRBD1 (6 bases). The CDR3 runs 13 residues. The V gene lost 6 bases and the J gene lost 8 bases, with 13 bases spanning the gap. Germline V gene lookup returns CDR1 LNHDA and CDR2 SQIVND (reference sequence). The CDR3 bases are TGTGCCAGTAGATATAGGGGGTCCGAAAAACTGTTTTTT. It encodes CASRYRGSEKLFF.

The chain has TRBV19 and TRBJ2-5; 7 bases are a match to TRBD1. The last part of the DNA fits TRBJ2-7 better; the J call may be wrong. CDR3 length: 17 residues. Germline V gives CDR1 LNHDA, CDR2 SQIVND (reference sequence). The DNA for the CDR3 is TGTGCCAGTAGTAAGATTCGAGGGGGCCCGAGCCCTTACGAGCAGTACTTC. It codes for CASSKIRGGPSPYEQYF.

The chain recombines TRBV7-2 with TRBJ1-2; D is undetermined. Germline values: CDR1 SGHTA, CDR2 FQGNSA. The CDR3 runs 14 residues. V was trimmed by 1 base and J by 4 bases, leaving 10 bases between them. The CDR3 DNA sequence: TGTGCCAGCAGCTTAGAGCCAGGTGCCTATGGCTACACCTTC. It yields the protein CASSLEPGAYGYTF. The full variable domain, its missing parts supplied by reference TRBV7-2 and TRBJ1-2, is GAGVSQSPSNKVTEKGKDVELRCDPISGHTALYWYRQSLGQGLEFLIYFQGNSAPDKSGLPSDRFSAERTGGSVSTLTIQRTQQEDSAVYLCASSLEPGAYGYTFGSGTRLTVV.

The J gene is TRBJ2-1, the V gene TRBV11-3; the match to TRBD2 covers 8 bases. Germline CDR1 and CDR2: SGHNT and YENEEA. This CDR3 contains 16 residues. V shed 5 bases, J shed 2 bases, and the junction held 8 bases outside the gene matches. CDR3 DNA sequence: TGTGCCAGCAGCCCGAGCGGGGGCCTCCCCTACAATGAGCAGTTCTTC. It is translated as CASSPSGGLPYNEQFF.